Listed below are T cell receptor beta chains from one sample, sequenced in a study of persistence of HIV-infected CD4 T cells. Their antigens are not known. Sequencing was performed with immunoSEQ multiplex PCR; in TCRdb, only in-frame clones are kept and a portion is missing. This table has roughly 13,000 clones, roughly 70% appearing once. The material sequenced was CD4+ T cells sorted from PBMCs after roughly 19-hour stimulation, taken from a patient who received antiretroviral therapy. The origin of the receptors is an adult man with HIV who was CMV-seropositive. Both conserved end residues are part of each CDR3. The order of the fields is J gene, D gene, V gene, clone size, CDR3 protein, CDR3 DNA. A D gene is named only where the DNA matches it firmly. Clone size, where shown, is once, few, many, or a class for clones that have expanded.

>TRBJ1-5|-|TRBV24-1|-
CATSDSGLPQHF
TGTGCCACCAGTGACAGCGGCTTGCCCCAGCATTTT
>TRBJ1-3|-|TRBV6-1|-
CASSESGGSGAGNTIYF
TGTGCCAGCAGTGAAAGTGGAGGTTCGGGTGCTGGAAACACCATATATTTT
>TRBJ1-1|-|TRBV10-3|-
CAISERGGEEAFF
TGTGCCATCAGTGAACGGGGGGGCGAGGAAGCTTTCTTT
>TRBJ1-2|TRBD1|TRBV28|-
CASSPPDRGYGYTF
TGTGCCAGCAGTCCCCCCGACAGGGGCTATGGCTACACCTTC
>TRBJ2-3|-|TRBV19|-
CASSPRGGGTDTQYF
TGTGCCAGTAGCCCCAGGGGTGGGGGCACAGATACGCAGTATTTT
>TRBJ2-4|-|TRBV21-1|-
CASNRRGRRLLAKNIQYF
TGTGCCAGCAATCGGCGGGGGCGTCGACTACTAGCCAAAAACATTCAGTACTTC
>TRBJ1-6|TRBD1|TRBV27|once
CASSYGTGNNSPLHF
TGTGCCAGCAGTTACGGGACAGGCAATAATTCACCCCTCCACTTT
>TRBJ1-6|TRBD1|TRBV28|-
CASRAGGQYNSPLHF
TGTGCCAGTAGGGCAGGGGGACAGTATAATTCACCCCTCCACTTT
>TRBJ2-1|-|TRBV6-1|once
CASSDQVHNEQFF
TGTGCCAGCAGTGACCAAGTACACAATGAGCAGTTCTTC
>TRBJ2-6|-|TRBV19|-
CASSIFKTAGANVLTF
TGTGCCAGTAGTATATTTAAGACAGCCGGGGCCAACGTCCTGACTTTC
>TRBJ1-5|-|TRBV7-9|-
CASSSGQRQPQHF
TGTGCCAGCAGCTCTGGACAGCGTCAGCCCCAGCATTTT
>TRBJ2-2|TRBD1|TRBV4-1|-
CASSRQGTANTGELFF
TGCGCCAGCAGCCGCCAGGGGACAGCGAACACCGGGGAGCTGTTTTTT
>TRBJ1-5|-|TRBV15|-
CATSSSRGNQPQHF
TGTGCCACCAGTTCGTCCAGGGGAAACCAGCCCCAGCATTTT
>TRBJ1-6|-|TRBV7-3|-
CASSLIGQGHSPLHF
TGTGCCAGCAGCTTAATCGGGCAGGGTCATTCACCCCTCCACTTT
>TRBJ2-1|-|TRBV7-7|-
CASSLAKESSYNEQFF
TGTGCCAGCAGCTTAGCTAAGGAGAGCTCCTACAATGAGCAGTTCTTC
>TRBJ2-3|TRBD2|TRBV5-1|-
CASSPGGIVTDTQYF
TGCGCCAGCAGCCCCGGGGGGATTGTCACAGATACGCAGTATTTT
>TRBJ2-7|-|TRBV5-1|-
CASSLGGTAEYEQYF
TGCGCCAGCAGCTTGGGGGGGACGGCGGAGTACGAGCAGTACTTC
>TRBJ1-2|-|TRBV27|medium-sized
CASSLASLLGYGYTF
TGTGCCAGCAGTTTGGCCTCACTCCTAGGCTATGGCTACACCTTC
>TRBJ1-1|-|TRBV4-1|-
CASSHVGGRNTEAFF
TGCGCCAGCAGTCATGTGGGGGGCCGGAACACTGAAGCTTTCTTT
>TRBJ2-7|-|TRBV5-4|few
CASSLTGAPRSYEQYF
TGTGCCAGCAGCTTGACGGGGGCTCCCCGGTCCTACGAGCAGTACTTC
>TRBJ2-7|-|TRBV19|-
CASSWSTSYEQYF
TGTGCCAGTAGCTGGTCGACTTCCTACGAGCAGTACTTC